These T cell receptor beta chains were read from a single sample in a study of graft-versus-host responses after intestinal transplantation. TCRdb keeps only in-frame clones here, not all; method: immunoSEQ multiplex PCR. The sample yields 78,000 or so clones, over 75% seen once. These receptors are not linked to any known antigen. Sequenced material: unstimulated CD8+ T cells sorted from spleen or lymph node cells, taken before transplant. The receptors originated from a human donor who was the organ donor for an intestinal transplant. Both conserved end residues are part of each CDR3.

V: TRBV27
J: TRBJ2-7
CDR3: CASSQRGQLYEQYF

V: TRBV28
J: TRBJ2-5
CDR3: CASSIGTGQETQYF

V: TRBV19
J: TRBJ1-6
CDR3: CASSQGPNSPLHF

V: TRBV29-1
J: TRBJ2-7
CDR3: CSAEIAGGPSSYEQYF

V: TRBV19
J: TRBJ2-7
CDR3: CASSIGWGAYTSGEQYF

V: TRBV29-1
J: TRBJ1-1
CDR3: CSVDGIMNTEAFF

V: TRBV7-8
J: TRBJ1-5
CDR3: CASSVDRVTNQPQHF

V: TRBV4-1
J: TRBJ1-4
CDR3: CASSPAVFNRGRGEKLFF

V: TRBV2
J: TRBJ2-2
CDR3: CAGTGLTNTGELFF

V: TRBV25-1
J: TRBJ1-5
CDR3: CASSEGVQPQHF

V: TRBV19
J: TRBJ2-7
CDR3: CASSIGTTNYEQYF

V: TRBV27
J: TRBJ1-2
CDR3: CASSFSLRDSTDYGYTF

V: TRBV29-1
J: TRBJ1-1
CDR3: CSVVGIKREAFF

V: TRBV19
J: TRBJ1-1
CDR3: CASSIKGLGNTEAFF

V: TRBV19
J: TRBJ1-1
CDR3: CASGDRGVSEAFF

V: TRBV5-4
J: TRBJ2-3
CDR3: CARPRERRTDTQYF

V: TRBV5-1
J: TRBJ2-7
CDR3: CASTLTGLDSYEQYF

V: TRBV5-1
J: TRBJ1-3
CDR3: CASSLNRGPGNTIYF

V: TRBV5-4
J: TRBJ2-7
CDR3: CASSLELGQGRDEQYF

V: TRBV4-2
J: TRBJ2-5
CDR3: CASSQDPSDRATRGTQYF

V: TRBV20-1
J: TRBJ1-1
CDR3: CSAAAQGAFF

V: TRBV11-2
J: TRBJ2-5
CDR3: CASSPSGGAYQETQYF

V: TRBV27
J: TRBJ2-7
CDR3: CASSLCGTGSYEQYF

V: TRBV27
J: TRBJ2-1
CDR3: CASSLSNGNEQFF

V: TRBV7-7
J: TRBJ1-1
CDR3: CASSLNRGDNTEAFF

V: TRBV2
J: TRBJ2-3
CDR3: CASGEDYPSTDTQYF

V: TRBV2
J: TRBJ2-7
CDR3: CASTGTGAKAYEQYF

V: TRBV29-1
J: TRBJ1-1
CDR3: CSVERQGATEAFF

V: TRBV27
J: TRBJ2-7
CDR3: CASSLGTGYDEQYF

V: TRBV4-1
J: TRBJ1-1
CDR3: CASSRDRGAEAFF

V: TRBV5-1
J: TRBJ1-5
CDR3: CASSLGQHSNQPQHF

V: TRBV6-6
J: TRBJ2-7
CDR3: CASMLEDSITYEQYF

V: TRBV6-1
J: TRBJ1-4
CDR3: CASSEGEPNEKLFF

V: TRBV4-1
J: TRBJ2-7
CDR3: CASSHPGGYEQYF

V: TRBV9
J: TRBJ1-1
CDR3: CASSAHRGRRTEAFF

V: TRBV27
J: TRBJ1-1
CDR3: CASSDKLDLEAFF

V: TRBV6-6
J: TRBJ2-4
CDR3: CASSLPPGTGVNIQYF

V: TRBV5-1
J: TRBJ2-7
CDR3: CASSWGTGTDYEQYF

V: TRBV2
J: TRBJ1-1
CDR3: CASSEALQGTGPTSDTEAFF

V: TRBV7-9
J: TRBJ2-1
CDR3: CASTRGPDEQFF